These T cell receptor beta chains were read from a single sample in a study of vaccination and CD4 T cells after COVID-19. TCRdb analysed the PCR reads with MiXCR anew, one entry per CDR3 protein. In the table there are about 8,100 distinct CDR3 sequences, roughly 32% of which are singletons. These receptors have no identified antigens. Source material: CD4+ T cells from blood, cultured in vitro. All receptors derive from a human donor in good health. Both conserved end residues are part of each CDR3. The order of the fields is V gene, clone size, D gene, J gene, CDR3 protein, CDR3 DNA. D genes are given only for firm matches. For some rows the clone size is stated as once, few or many, or as a class when expanded; others skip it.

TRBV28	few	.	TRBJ1-1	CASTVDEREAFF	TGTGCCAGCACCGTGGACGAGAGAGAAGCTTTCTTT
TRBV28	.	.	TRBJ2-7	CASSGTGYEQYF	TGTGCCAGCAGTGGGACCGGGTACGAGCAGTACTTC
TRBV6-1	.	.	TRBJ2-7	CASSTDSFAQYF	TGTGCCAGCAGTACCGACAGTTTTGCGCAGTACTTC
TRBV28	.	.	TRBJ1-2	CASSLVGRGVGYTF	TGTGCCAGCAGTTTAGTGGGCCGTGGGGTTGGCTACACCTTC
TRBV7-2	.	.	TRBJ2-5	CASSLARSGETQYF	TGTGCCAGCAGCTTAGCGCGAAGCGGAGAGACCCAGTACTTC
TRBV9	.	TRBD2	TRBJ2-7	CASSVGLSGGYEQYF	TGTGCCAGCAGCGTAGGGCTTAGCGGGGGCTACGAGCAGTACTTC
TRBV30	.	.	TRBJ1-1	CASRRLGTEAFF	TGTGCCTCACGGAGGTTGGGCACTGAAGCTTTCTTT
TRBV11-2	few	.	TRBJ2-1	CASSPLRGGNSYNEQFF	TGTGCCAGCAGCCCCCTCAGGGGCGGGAATTCCTACAATGAGCAGTTCTTC
TRBV7-2	.	TRBD1	TRBJ1-6	CASSLLGGGEYSYNSPLRF	TGTGCCAGCAGCTTACTAGGAGGGGGCGAGTACTCCTATAATTCACCCCTCCGCTTT
TRBV7-9	.	.	TRBJ1-1	CASSPRATRSWTFF	TGTGCCAGCAGCCCAAGGGCCACTAGAAGTTGGACTTTCTTT
TRBV7-6	.	TRBD2	TRBJ2-3	CASSLAATSGRVTQYF	TGTGCCAGCAGCTTAGCGGCGACTAGCGGGAGGGTGACGCAGTATTTT